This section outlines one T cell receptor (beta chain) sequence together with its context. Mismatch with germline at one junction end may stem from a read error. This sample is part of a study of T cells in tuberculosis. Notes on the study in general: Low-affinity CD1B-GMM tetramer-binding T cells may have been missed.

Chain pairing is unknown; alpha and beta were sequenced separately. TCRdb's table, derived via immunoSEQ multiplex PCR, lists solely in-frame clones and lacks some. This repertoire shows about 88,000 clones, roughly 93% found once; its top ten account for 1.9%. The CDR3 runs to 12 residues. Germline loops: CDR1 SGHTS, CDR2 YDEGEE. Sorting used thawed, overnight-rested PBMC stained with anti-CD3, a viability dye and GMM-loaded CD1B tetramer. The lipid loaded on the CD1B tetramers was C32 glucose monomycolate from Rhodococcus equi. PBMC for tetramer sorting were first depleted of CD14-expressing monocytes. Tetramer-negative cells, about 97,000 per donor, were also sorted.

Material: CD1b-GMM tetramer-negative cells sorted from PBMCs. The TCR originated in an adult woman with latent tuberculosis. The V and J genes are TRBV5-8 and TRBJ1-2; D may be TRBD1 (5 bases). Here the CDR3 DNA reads TGTGCCAGCAGATTGGACAATTATGGCTACACCTTC. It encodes CASRLDNYGYTF.